Following are 29 T cell receptor beta chains from one sample sequenced in a study of T-cell memory formation after mild COVID-19. One entry per CDR3 protein, called by TCRdb with MiXCR from the 5' RACE reads. Altogether 50,000 or so distinct CDR3 sequences are present, roughly 9% being singletons, with the ten largest covering about 10%. Sample: PBMCs or a T cell subset sorted from them (not recorded which). The source of these receptors is an adult woman who had mild COVID-19 (a few samples of this study predate the infection). Cell type and time point are not known.

This chain connects TRBV6-2 or TRBV6-3 to TRBJ1-5, with D perhaps TRBD1 (6 bases). Germline lookup yields CDR1 MNHEY and CDR2 SVGEGT. The V end lost 0 bases, the J end lost 6 bases, and 15 bases lay between the germline ends. The CDR3 extends over 16 amino acids. The CDR3 is CASSYSPGVRSQPQHF. The CDR3, as DNA: TGTGCCAGCAGTTACTCTCCAGGGGTCCGAAGTCAGCCCCAGCATTTT.

This clonotype was picked up many times. The chain links TRBV5-4 to TRBJ2-7; D not resolved. CDR3 size: 11 residues. Germline values: CDR1 SGHNT, CDR2 YYREEE (reference sequence). Trimming shortened V by 2 bases and J by 6 bases, and 6 bases separated the two germline ends. The CDR3 protein is CASSFMAEQYF. The CDR3 region has the DNA TGTGCCAGCAGCTTTATGGCCGAGCAGTACTTC. Combining the CDR3 with reference TRBV5-4 and TRBJ2-7 gives the whole variable domain ETGVTQSPTHLIKTRGQQVTLRCSSQSGHNTVSWYQQALGQGPQFIFQYYREEENGRGNFPPRFSGLQFPNYSSELNVNALELDDSALYLCASSFMAEQYFGPGTRLTVT.

CDR3 sequence: CASSFQGALLNTEAFF. Written as DNA, the CDR3 is TGCGCCAGCAGCTTCCAGGGGGCTTTGCTGAACACTGAAGCTTTCTTT. V and J are TRBV5-1 and TRBJ1-1; TRBD1 aligns across 8 bases. The J segment lost 0 bases and the V segment lost 2 bases, leaving 6 bases of the junction unmatched. This CDR3 is 16 amino acids long. Germline loops: CDR1 SGHRS, CDR2 YFSETQ.

The DNA for the CDR3 is TGTGCCAGCAGTCACAGTACTAGCGGGGGTATCTACGAGCAGTACTTC. This codes for CASSHSTSGGIYEQYF. The rearrangement joins TRBV9 to TRBJ2-7; 11 bases line up with TRBD2. The germline CDR1 and CDR2 sequences are SGDLS and YYNGEE. Losses at the gene ends were 5 bases for V and 3 bases for J; bases not matched to a gene: 10. CDR3 length: 16 residues.

The rearrangement joins TRBV6-1 to TRBJ2-1; no reliable D call. V lost 9 bases and J lost 5, with 14 bases in between. This CDR3 is built from 13 residues. Germline values: CDR1 MNHNS, CDR2 SASEGT. CDR3 protein: CASQTRTHNEQFF. The CDR3 DNA is TGTGCCAGTCAAACGAGGACCCACAATGAGCAGTTCTTC.

This clonotype was picked up many times. The genes are TRBV20-1 and TRBJ2-1; 9 nucleotides align to TRBD1. The CDR3 is 14 amino acids. J gave up 10 bases and V 1 base, and 8 bases lay outside the gene matches. CDR1 and CDR2 from the germline V gene are DFQATT and SNEGSKA (reference sequence). The CDR3 is CSARGRTGVGEQFF. The CDR3 DNA sequence: TGCAGTGCTAGAGGCCGGACAGGGGTTGGCGAGCAGTTCTTC.

This clonotype was seen only a few times. This chain uses TRBV20-1 with TRBJ2-3, with D perhaps TRBD2 (6 bases). Per germline, CDR1 DFQATT and CDR2 SNEGSKA (reference sequence). This CDR3 region has 15 residues. Trimming removed 5 bases at V and 8 bases at J, with 23 bases between. The CDR3: CSALRGGAMAGTQYF. The CDR3, as DNA: TGCAGTGCTCTTCGCGGCGGGGCCATGGCGGGTACGCAGTATTTT.

The V gene is TRBV14, the J gene TRBJ2-1; 13 bases are a match to TRBD2. The length of the CDR3 is 16 residues. The trim removed 6 bases at V and 6 bases at J, leaving 8 bases unmatched. Germline lookup yields CDR1 SGHDN and CDR2 FVKESK. CDR3 DNA: TGTGCCAGCAGACGACTAGCGGGAGGAGGGGCCAATGAGCAGTTCTTC. Residues: CASRRLAGGGANEQFF.

This clonotype was found a few times. The chain recombines TRBV5-6 with TRBJ2-5; D tentatively fits TRBD1 or TRBD2 (6 bases each). Trimming took off 0 bases at V and 5 bases at J, with 8 bases between the two ends. From germline, CDR1 is SGHDT and CDR2 YYEEEE. The CDR3 loop spans 13 amino acids. CDR3 nucleotide sequence: TGTGCCAGCAGCTTGGAAGGGGGGGAGACCCAGTACTTC. It codes for CASSLEGGETQYF.

The V call is TRBV4-1, the J call TRBJ2-1; perhaps TRBD1 as D (6 bases). CDR1 is MGHRA, CDR2 YSYEKL, per germline. The V and J ends lost 0 bases and 1 base respectively, with 10 bases between them. CDR3 length: 16 amino acids. Here the CDR3 DNA reads TGCGCCAGCAGCCAAGAGGGCAGGGGTTCCTACAATGAGCAGTTCTTC. Its translation: CASSQEGRGSYNEQFF.

The chain is built from TRBV3-1 and TRBJ1-2; D not certain. CDR3 length: 15 amino acids. V lost 0 bases, J lost 6 bases, and 14 bases lay in between. Germline CDR1 LGHDT, CDR2 YNNKEL (reference sequence). The CDR3 sequence is CASSQDLTGSDGYTF. The CDR3 DNA is TGTGCCAGCAGCCAAGATTTAACGGGTTCGGATGGCTACACCTTC.

The sample holds many counts of this clonotype. The V and J genes are TRBV7-2 and TRBJ2-5; possibly TRBD1 or TRBD2 for D (5 bases each). The germline V gene encodes CDR1 SGHTA and CDR2 FQGNSA. The CDR3 covers 15 residues. Trimming stripped 0 bases from V and 2 bases from J, with 10 bases between. CDR3 coding DNA: TGTGCCAGCAGCTTAGCCGGGACGGAGCAAGAGACCCAGTACTTC. It yields the protein CASSLAGTEQETQYF.

V usage is TRBV3-1 and J usage is TRBJ1-1; the D is unclear. The CDR3 is 14 amino acids. The ends were cut back, 3 bases at V and 1 base at J, with 9 bases in the middle. CDR1 and CDR2 (germline): LGHDT, YNNKEL (reference sequence). The CDR3 sequence: CASSHRRSNTEAFF. The CDR3 DNA is TGTGCCAGCAGCCATCGGAGATCGAACACTGAAGCTTTCTTT. The full variable domain, in which reference TRBV3-1 and TRBJ1-1 provide the parts outside the CDR3, is DTAVSQTPKYLVTQMGNDKSIKCEQNLGHDTMYWYKQDSKKFLKIMFSYNNKELIINETVPNRFSPKSPDKAHLNLHINSLELGDSAVYFCASSHRRSNTEAFFGQGTRLTVV.

This chain uses TRBV24-1 with TRBJ2-1; possible D gene TRBD1, 6 bases. The CDR3 runs 14 residues. Germline V gene lookup returns CDR1 KGHDR and CDR2 SFDVKD. The V and J ends lost 4 bases and 4 bases respectively, with 10 bases between them. The CDR3 loop is CATSDHRGYNEQFF. The CDR3 coding sequence is TGTGCCACCAGTGACCATAGGGGGTACAATGAGCAGTTCTTC.

The gene calls are TRBV27 and TRBJ2-3; 15 bases line up with TRBD2. The germline gives CDR1 MNHEY, CDR2 SMNVEV (reference sequence). The CDR3 is 15 amino acids. After removal of 10 bases from V and 6 bases from J, the junction contained 8 bases not matched to a gene. The CDR3 DNA reads as TGTGCCACCCATAGGACTAGCGGGGGGGATGATACGCAGTATTTT. It encodes CATHRTSGGDDTQYF.

The sample holds a few counts of this clonotype. The V gene is TRBV5-1, the J gene TRBJ2-5, with D possibly called TRBD1 or TRBD2 (5 bases each). The CDR3 is 13 amino acids. The germline V gene has CDR1 SGHRS and CDR2 YFSETQ. Trimming left V 1 base short and J 5 bases short, with 9 bases between. CDR3: CASSLNGAETQYF. The CDR3 coding sequence is TGCGCCAGCAGCTTGAACGGGGCGGAGACCCAGTACTTC.

There are a few counts of this clonotype. The chain joins TRBV2 to TRBJ2-2; 9 bases are shared with TRBD1. V was pared by 4 bases and J by 5 bases, with 2 bases of the junction left unmatched. Germline CDR1 is SNHLY and CDR2 is FYNNEI. This CDR3 comprises 14 residues. CDR3 bases: TGTGCCAGCAGTGGACAGGGGGGGACCGGGGAGCTGTTTTTT. Protein sequence: CASSGQGGTGELFF.

In its sample, this clonotype was seen a few times. V usage is TRBV13 and J usage is TRBJ2-7; the match to TRBD2 covers 7 bases. The germline gives CDR1 PRHDT, CDR2 FYEKMQ (reference sequence). This CDR3 is 14 amino acids long. Trimming at V came to 0 bases and at J to 2 bases, leaving 1 base not matched to a gene. CDR3 DNA: TGTGCCAGCAGCTTAGGCGGGGGGACCTACGAGCAGTACTTC. It specifies CASSLGGGTYEQYF.

This clonotype turned up a few times. The chain employs TRBV19 and TRBJ2-7, with 8 positions matching TRBD2. Germline V gene data show CDR1 as LNHDA and CDR2 as SQIVND (reference sequence). With V trimmed by 4 bases and J by 3 bases, 8 bases remained unmatched. The CDR3 length is 15 residues. The CDR3 loop reads CASSTIAGPNYEQYF. For the CDR3, the DNA is TGTGCCAGTAGTACAATAGCGGGACCCAACTACGAGCAGTACTTC.

This chain joins TRBV12-3 or TRBV12-4 and TRBJ1-1, with 9 bases fitting TRBD1. With 2 bases clipped from V and 6 bases from J, the junction kept 10 bases outside the gene matches. The CDR3 contains 16 residues. CDR3: CASSLWTPGQGAEAFF. The CDR3 DNA follows: TGTGCCAGCAGTTTATGGACCCCGGGACAGGGTGCTGAAGCTTTCTTT.

This clonotype was seen more than once but under ten times. The chain joins TRBV7-3 to TRBJ2-1; D not certain. Germline CDR1 is SGHTA and CDR2 is FQGTGA. V was shortened by 0 bases and J by 3 bases, with 9 bases between the two germline ends. The CDR3 runs 15 residues. The CDR3 DNA sequence: TGTGCCAGCAGCTTAACCCTCTCGAACTACAATGAGCAGTTCTTC. As protein: CASSLTLSNYNEQFF.

Ten or more counts support this clonotype. This chain joins TRBV4-2 and TRBJ2-1, with TRBD2 matching over 13 bases. In germline, CDR1 is LGHNA, CDR2 YNFKEQ. The CDR3 spans 16 residues. Trimming removed 3 bases from V and 7 bases from J; junction bases left unmatched: 6. The CDR3 coding sequence is TGTGCCAGCAGCCAGGCGTTGACTAGCGGGAGGAATGAGCAGTTCTTC. Its translation: CASSQALTSGRNEQFF.

The chain joins TRBV25-1 to TRBJ2-2, with TRBD2 as a possible D gene (6 bases). Germline V gives CDR1 MGHDK, CDR2 SYGVNS. The CDR3 is 16 amino acids. The V end lost 2 bases, the J end lost 4 bases, and 14 bases lay between the germline ends. DNA for the CDR3: TGTGCCAGCAGTGAACGCGGGGCCACCCCCACCGGGGAGCTGTTTTTT. This encodes CASSERGATPTGELFF.

The genes are TRBV20-1 and TRBJ2-7; no reliable D call. Trimming cost V 5 bases and J 5 bases, with 25 bases left between them. The CDR3 contains 16 residues. Per the germline V gene, CDR1 is DFQATT and CDR2 is SNEGSKA (reference sequence). The CDR3 DNA reads TGCAGTGCTTCCCCAAGTGTAAGGGCTTTGGAACACGAGCAGTACTTC. As protein: CSASPSVRALEHEQYF.

This clonotype was detected only a few times. The rearrangement uses TRBV20-1 and TRBJ1-1; D unclear. The germline V gene encodes CDR1 DFQATT and CDR2 SNEGSKA (reference sequence). The V gene lost 0 bases and the J gene lost 5 bases, with 7 bases spanning the gap. This CDR3 spans 12 amino acids. The CDR3 region has the DNA TGCAGTGCTAGAGAGGGAATGACTGAAGCTTTCTTT. Translation gives CSAREGMTEAFF.

The sample holds many counts of this clonotype. The chain employs TRBV5-1 and TRBJ2-3; 7 bases map to TRBD2. CDR3 length equals 16 residues. CDR1 SGHRS and CDR2 YFSETQ come from the germline V gene. Germline trimming cut 5 bases from V and 3 bases from J; bases unmatched to any gene: 12. This CDR3 is CASRREEGGITDTQYF. The DNA for the CDR3 is TGCGCCAGCAGGAGAGAGGAGGGAGGGATTACAGATACGCAGTATTTT.

The table lists this clonotype with many counts. V is TRBV4-2 and J is TRBJ1-2; possible D gene TRBD1, 5 bases. V was shortened by 3 bases and J by 6 bases, with 20 bases between the two germline ends. Germline V gene lookup returns CDR1 LGHNA and CDR2 YNFKEQ. CDR3 length: 16 amino acids. The CDR3 sequence is CASSHHQTAGTDGYTF. CDR3 coding DNA: TGTGCCAGCAGCCACCACCAAACAGCAGGGACGGATGGCTACACCTTC.

This clonotype was detected ten times or more. The chain is built from TRBV3-1 and TRBJ2-2, with D perhaps assigned TRBD1 or TRBD2 (5 bases each). Trimming took 9 bases from V and 2 from J, leaving 13 bases between them. This CDR3 is 14 amino acids long. Germline V gives CDR1 LGHDT, CDR2 YNNKEL (reference sequence). CDR3 protein: CASQRGVNTGELFF. CDR3 DNA sequence: TGTGCCAGTCAGCGAGGGGTCAACACCGGGGAGCTGTTTTTT.

The chain combines TRBV30 with TRBJ1-1; no reliable D call. The length of the CDR3 is 13 residues. Germline CDR1 is GTSNPN and CDR2 is SVGIG (reference sequence). Trimming left V 1 base short and J 3 bases short, with 9 bases between. The CDR3 sequence: CAWSEASHTEAFF. As DNA, the CDR3 is TGTGCCTGGAGTGAGGCCAGTCACACTGAAGCTTTCTTT.